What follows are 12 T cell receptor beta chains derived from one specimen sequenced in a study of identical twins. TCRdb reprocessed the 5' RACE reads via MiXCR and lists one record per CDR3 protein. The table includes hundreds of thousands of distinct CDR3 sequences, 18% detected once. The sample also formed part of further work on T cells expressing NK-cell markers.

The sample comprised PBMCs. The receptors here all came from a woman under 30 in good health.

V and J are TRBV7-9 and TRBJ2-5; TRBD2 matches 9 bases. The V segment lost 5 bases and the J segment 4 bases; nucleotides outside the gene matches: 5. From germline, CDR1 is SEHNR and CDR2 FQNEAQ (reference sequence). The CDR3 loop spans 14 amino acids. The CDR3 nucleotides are TGTGCCAGCAGCCCATCTAGCGGGGTAGAGACCCAGTACTTC. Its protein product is CASSPSSGVETQYF.

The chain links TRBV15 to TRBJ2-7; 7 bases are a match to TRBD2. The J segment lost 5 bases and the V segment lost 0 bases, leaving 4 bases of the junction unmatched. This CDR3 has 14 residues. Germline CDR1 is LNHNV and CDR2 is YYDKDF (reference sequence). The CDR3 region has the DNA TGTGCCACCAGCAGAGATTGGGAGGGCGACGAGCAGTACTTC. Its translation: CATSRDWEGDEQYF.

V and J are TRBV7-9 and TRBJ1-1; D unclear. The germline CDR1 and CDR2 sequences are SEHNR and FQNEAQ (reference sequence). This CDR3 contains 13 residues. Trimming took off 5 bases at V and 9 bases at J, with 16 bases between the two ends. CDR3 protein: CASSRSRRGKAFF. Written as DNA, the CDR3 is TGTGCCAGCAGCCGTAGCCGACGGGGAAAAGCTTTCTTT.

The CDR3 here is CASSLVRRGGYEQYF. The CDR3 nucleotides are TGTGCCAGCAGCTTAGTGCGGAGGGGTGGCTACGAGCAGTACTTC. The chain joins TRBV7-2 to TRBJ2-7, with a weak D call TRBD2 (6 bases). The V gene lost 1 base and the J gene lost 3 bases, with 13 bases spanning the gap. The CDR3 totals 15 residues. Germline CDR1 is SGHTA and CDR2 is FQGNSA. Complete variable domain (other parts from reference TRBV7-2 and TRBJ2-7): GAGVSQSPSNKVTEKGKDVELRCDPISGHTALYWYRQSLGQGLEFLIYFQGNSAPDKSGLPSDRFSAERTGGSVSTLTIQRTQQEDSAVYLCASSLVRRGGYEQYFGPGTRLTVT.

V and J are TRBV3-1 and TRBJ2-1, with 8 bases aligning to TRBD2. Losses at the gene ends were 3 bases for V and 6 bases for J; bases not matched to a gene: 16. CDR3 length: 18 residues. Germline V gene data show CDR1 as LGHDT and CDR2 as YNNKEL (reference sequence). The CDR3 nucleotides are TGTGCCAGCAGCCAGCGTCGGGGGGGCGGGGTAAATTCCAATGAGCAGTTCTTC. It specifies CASSQRRGGGVNSNEQFF.

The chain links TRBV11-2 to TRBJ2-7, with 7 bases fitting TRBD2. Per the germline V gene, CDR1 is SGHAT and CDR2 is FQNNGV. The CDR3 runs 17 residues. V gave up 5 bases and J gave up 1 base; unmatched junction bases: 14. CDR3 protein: CASSAQYALASSYEQYF. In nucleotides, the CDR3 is TGTGCCAGCAGCGCCCAGTACGCACTAGCGAGTTCCTACGAGCAGTACTTC. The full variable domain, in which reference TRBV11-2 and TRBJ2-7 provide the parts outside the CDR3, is EAGVAQSPRYKIIEKRQSVAFWCNPISGHATLYWYQQILGQGPKLLIQFQNNGVVDDSQLPKDRFSAERLKGVDSTLKIQPAKLEDSAVYLCASSAQYALASSYEQYFGPGTRLTVT.

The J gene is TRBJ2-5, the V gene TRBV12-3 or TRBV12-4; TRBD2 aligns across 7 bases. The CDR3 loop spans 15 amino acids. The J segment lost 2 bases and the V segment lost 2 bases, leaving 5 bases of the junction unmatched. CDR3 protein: CASSLSMGGQETQYF. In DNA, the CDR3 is TGTGCCAGCAGTTTATCGATGGGAGGGCAAGAGACCCAGTACTTC.

This CDR3 is CSASQRESWEQFF. The CDR3 bases are TGCAGTGCTAGTCAGCGGGAGTCGTGGGAGCAGTTCTTC. This chain joins TRBV20-1 and TRBJ2-1; 8 bases are shared with TRBD2. There are 13 residues in the CDR3. V shed 3 bases and J 10 bases; nucleotides not matched to a gene: 8. Germline assignment: CDR1 DFQATT and CDR2 SNEGSKA (reference sequence).

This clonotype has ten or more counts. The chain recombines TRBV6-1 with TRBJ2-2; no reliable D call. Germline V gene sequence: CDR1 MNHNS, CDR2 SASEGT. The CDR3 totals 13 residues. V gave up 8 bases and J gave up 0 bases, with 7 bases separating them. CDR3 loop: CASSWTNTGELFF. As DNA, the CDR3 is TGTGCCAGCTCCTGGACGAACACCGGGGAGCTGTTTTTT.

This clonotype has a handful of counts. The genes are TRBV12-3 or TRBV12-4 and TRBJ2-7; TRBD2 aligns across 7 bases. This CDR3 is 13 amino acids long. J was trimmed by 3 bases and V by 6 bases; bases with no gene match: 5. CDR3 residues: CASRRAGLYEQYF. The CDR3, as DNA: TGTGCCAGCAGGAGAGCGGGGCTCTACGAGCAGTACTTC.

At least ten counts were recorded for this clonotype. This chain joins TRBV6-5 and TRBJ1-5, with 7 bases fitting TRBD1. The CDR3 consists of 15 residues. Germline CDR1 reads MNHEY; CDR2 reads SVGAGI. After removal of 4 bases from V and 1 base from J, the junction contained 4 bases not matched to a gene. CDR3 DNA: TGTGCCAGCAGTTCCTTGGACAGGAGCAATCAGCCCCAGCATTTT. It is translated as CASSSLDRSNQPQHF.

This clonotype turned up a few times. CDR3 sequence reads: CASSLQGSRNTIYF. The CDR3 DNA follows: TGTGCCAGCAGCCTTCAGGGGAGCCGAAACACCATATATTTT. The gene calls are TRBV7-2 and TRBJ1-3; possible D gene TRBD1, 6 bases. The CDR3 runs to 14 residues. Germline V gene data show CDR1 as SGHTA and CDR2 as FQGNSA. V lost 5 bases and J lost 5, with 13 bases in between.